Shown below are 9 T cell receptor beta chains from a single sample sequenced in a study of T cells in localized non-small cell lung cancer. The assay was immunoSEQ multiplex PCR, and TCRdb's table has in-frame clones only and misses some. The data show around 18,000 clones, around four fifths seen once. The sequences come from peripheral blood, collected before any cancer treatment. These receptors all come from a female donor aged 60 or older with stage I lung adenocarcinoma.

The chain links TRBV11-1 to TRBJ1-1; D uncertain. V lost 5 bases, J lost 0 bases, and 13 bases lay in between. The germline V gene has CDR1 SGHAT and CDR2 FQDESV (reference sequence). The CDR3 runs 15 residues. CDR3 loop: CASSRGLVMNTEAFF. CDR3 coding DNA: TGTGCCAGCAGCCGAGGTCTAGTGATGAACACTGAAGCTTTCTTT.

V gene TRBV6-1 combines with J gene TRBJ1-1, with D unclear. CDR3 length: 15 residues. V lost 2 bases, J lost 6 bases, and 16 bases lay in between. Germline V lookup: CDR1 MNHNS, CDR2 SASEGT. CDR3 bases: TGTGCCAGCAGTGAACTTTTACAGAGCGTCGCTGAAGCTTTCTTT. It codes for CASSELLQSVAEAFF.

The J gene is TRBJ1-2, the V gene TRBV7-9; 7 positions match TRBD1. Germline V gene lookup returns CDR1 SEHNR and CDR2 FQNEAQ (reference sequence). V shed 3 bases and J 4 bases; nucleotides not matched to a gene: 5. There are 14 residues in the CDR3. In nucleotides, the CDR3 is TGTGCCAGCAGCTTGACAGGGTTGGTCTATGGCTACACCTTC. Translation gives CASSLTGLVYGYTF.

The chain links TRBV5-4 to TRBJ2-5; 10 bases map to TRBD2. The CDR3 runs 16 residues. Trimming took 0 bases from V and 1 from J; bases not matched to a gene: 3. CDR1 and CDR2 from the germline V gene are SGHNT and YYREEE (reference sequence). CDR3 protein: CASSLDQRGGQETQYF. The CDR3 DNA is TGTGCCAGCAGCTTGGACCAGCGGGGGGGCCAAGAGACCCAGTACTTC.

This clone has a handful of counts. The sample has other DNA sequences that encode this CDR3 too. The CDR3: CASTPMGIRSGNTIYF. The CDR3 region has the DNA TGTGCCAGCACCCCTATGGGGATACGCTCTGGAAACACCATATATTTT. The rearrangement joins TRBV7-9 to TRBJ1-3; D is ambiguous. In germline, CDR1 is SEHNR, CDR2 FQNEAQ (reference sequence). The CDR3 runs to 16 residues. With 7 bases removed from V and 0 bases from J, the gap between germline ends came to 16 bases.

V gene TRBV29-1 combines with J gene TRBJ2-1; 10 nucleotides agree with TRBD2. The length of the CDR3 is 13 residues. The ends lost 5 bases at V and 8 bases at J; junction bases unmatched: 6. Germline-derived CDR1 and CDR2 are SQVTM and ANQGSEA. CDR3 DNA sequence: TGCAGCGTTCGTAGCGGGGGGTTAGATGAGCAGTTCTTC. Its protein product is CSVRSGGLDEQFF.

The chain employs TRBV19 and TRBJ2-7; possible D gene TRBD1, 5 bases. The V and J ends lost 6 bases and 6 bases respectively, with 12 bases between them. CDR1 LNHDA and CDR2 SQIVND come from the germline V gene (reference sequence). CDR3 length: 12 amino acids. In DNA, the CDR3 is TGTGCCAGTAGACAAGACAGAGGCGAGCAGTACTTC. Its protein product is CASRQDRGEQYF. The full variable domain, with the rest looked up from reference TRBV19 and TRBJ2-7, is DGGITQSPKYLFRKEGQNVTLSCEQNLNHDAMYWYRQDPGQGLRLIYYSQIVNDFQKGDIAEGYSVSREKKESFPLTVTSAQKNPTAFYLCASRQDRGEQYFGPGTRLTVT.

V usage is TRBV5-1 and J usage is TRBJ2-5; TRBD1 aligns across 11 bases. Germline V CDR1 and CDR2: SGHRS, YFSETQ. V was clipped by 5 bases and J by 4 bases; unmatched bases: 4. The CDR3 is 14 amino acids. This CDR3 reads CASSGQGAGETQYF. The DNA of the CDR3 is TGCGCCAGCAGTGGACAGGGGGCAGGAGAGACCCAGTACTTC.

The chain is built from TRBV2 and TRBJ1-5; D is ambiguous. The CDR3 contains 13 residues. Germline loops: CDR1 SNHLY, CDR2 FYNNEI. The V end was cut by 5 bases, the J end by 1 base, with 6 bases between. The DNA of the CDR3 is TGTGCCAGCAGTACAGAGAGCAATCAGCCCCAGCATTTT. Translated: CASSTESNQPQHF.